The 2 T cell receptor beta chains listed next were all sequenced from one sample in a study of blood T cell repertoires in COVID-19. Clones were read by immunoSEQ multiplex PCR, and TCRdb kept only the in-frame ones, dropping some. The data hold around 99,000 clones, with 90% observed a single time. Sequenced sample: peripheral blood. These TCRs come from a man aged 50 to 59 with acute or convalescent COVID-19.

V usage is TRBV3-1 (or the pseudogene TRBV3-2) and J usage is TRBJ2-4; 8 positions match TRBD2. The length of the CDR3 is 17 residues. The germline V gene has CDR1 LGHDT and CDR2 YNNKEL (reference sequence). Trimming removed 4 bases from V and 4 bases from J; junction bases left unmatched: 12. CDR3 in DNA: TGTGCCAGCAGCCCGGAGGTAGCGGGATGGTCTAAAAACATTCAGTACTTC. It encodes CASSPEVAGWSKNIQYF.

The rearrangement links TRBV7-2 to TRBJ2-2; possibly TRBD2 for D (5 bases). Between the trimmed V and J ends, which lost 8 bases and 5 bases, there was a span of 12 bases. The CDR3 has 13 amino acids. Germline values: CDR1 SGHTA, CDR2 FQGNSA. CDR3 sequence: CASEPQRTGELFF. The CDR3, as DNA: TGTGCCAGCGAGCCCCAGCGGACCGGGGAGCTGTTTTTT.